The entry that follows covers one T cell receptor beta chain sequence. Its antigen is undetermined. This entry belongs to a study of cytomegalovirus exposure and HLA in healthy donors. Study-wide points: A later analysis linked a missense variant in DCLRE1C to the trimming of TCR beta V and J genes.

The CDR3 runs to 13 residues. Germline V gene lookup returns CDR1 MNHEY and CDR2 SMNVEV (reference sequence). V shed 6 bases and J shed 4 bases, with 10 bases lying between them. PCR amplification relied on 60 Vbeta primers (plus 13 Jbeta primers). The protocol was immunoSEQ multiplex PCR, while the TCRdb copy is restricted to in-frame clones and leaves out a portion. The repertoire holds 130,000 to 150,000 clones, under 85% seen once, with around 1% in the top ten. Sequencing was performed on PBMCs. This sequence joins TRBV27 and TRBJ2-1, with D possibly TRBD2 on 6 matching bases. This clonotype was sampled from a man aged 18-30 years in good health and CMV-seronegative. The CDR3 region is CASRRGPYNEQFF. The DNA for the CDR3 is TGTGCCAGCAGGCGGGGACCTTACAATGAGCAGTTCTTC.